These 19 T cell receptor beta chains came from one sample sequenced in a study of blood T cell repertoires in COVID-19. This table comes from immunoSEQ multiplex PCR, and its TCRdb copy is limited to in-frame clones, with some not included. The sample lists about 300,000 clones, 85% to 90% occurring once. The sequenced sample was peripheral blood. The receptors come from a human donor in a cohort sampled during active COVID-19.

This chain joins TRBV9 and TRBJ2-7; 10 bases fit TRBD2. The CDR3 runs 16 residues. Trimming at V came to 0 bases and at J to 3 bases, leaving 6 bases not matched to a gene. Germline V CDR1 and CDR2: SGDLS, YYNGEE. This CDR3 is CASSVAVSSGSYEQYF. The CDR3, as DNA: TGTGCCAGCAGCGTAGCGGTGTCTAGCGGGAGCTACGAGCAGTACTTC.

Here the CDR3 reads CASSQRGAGEQYF. The CDR3 coding sequence is TGTGCCAGCAGTCAGCGGGGGGCGGGTGAGCAGTACTTC. The genes are TRBV12-3 or TRBV12-4 and TRBJ2-7, with TRBD2 matching 9 bases. Losses at the gene ends were 5 bases for V and 7 bases for J; bases not matched to a gene: 6. The CDR3 length is 13 residues.

V gene TRBV28 combines with J gene TRBJ2-2; the match to TRBD2 covers 8 bases. CDR1 and CDR2 (germline): MDHEN, SYDVKM. The CDR3 covers 17 residues. V was clipped by 5 bases and J by 4 bases; unmatched bases: 12. CDR3 coding DNA: TGTGCCAGCAGTGGGATCGGGGGGGAAAAACCCACCGGGGAGCTGTTTTTT. Residues: CASSGIGGEKPTGELFF.

The chain employs TRBV5-4 and TRBJ2-2; 8 bases are shared with TRBD2. The germline CDR1 and CDR2 sequences are SGHNT and YYREEE (reference sequence). This CDR3 region has 15 residues. J lost 4 bases, V lost 5 bases, and 7 bases had no gene match. For the CDR3, the DNA is TGTGCCAGCAGTACCGGGACTAGTATCACCGGGGAGCTGTTTTTT. Translated, it gives CASSTGTSITGELFF.

The chain carries TRBV18 and TRBJ2-3; D uncertain. CDR1 KGHSH and CDR2 LQKENI come from the germline V gene. Trimming shortened V by 5 bases and J by 2 bases, and 5 bases separated the two germline ends. The CDR3 contains 12 residues. CDR3 loop: CASSSNTDTQYF. The DNA for the CDR3 is TGTGCCAGCTCATCAAACACAGATACGCAGTATTTT.

J is TRBJ2-1 and V is TRBV4-3; 8 bases fit TRBD2. The CDR3 is 15 amino acids. After removal of 3 bases from V and 0 bases from J, the junction contained 1 base not matched to a gene. The germline V gene has CDR1 LGHNA and CDR2 YSLEER. The CDR3 nucleotides read TGCGCCAGCAGCCAGAGCGGGAGCTCCTACAATGAGCAGTTCTTC. It is translated as CASSQSGSSYNEQFF.

This clone came up once. The chain joins TRBV5-4 to TRBJ2-3, with 15 bases lining up with TRBD2. From germline, CDR1 is SGHNT and CDR2 YYREEE (reference sequence). With 3 bases clipped from V and 2 bases from J, the junction kept 4 bases outside the gene matches. The CDR3 is made up of 17 amino acids. Here the CDR3 DNA reads TGTGCCAGCAGCTGGACTAGCGGGAGGGCCCTCACAGATACGCAGTATTTT. As protein: CASSWTSGRALTDTQYF.

The chain recombines TRBV6-5 with TRBJ2-3; TRBD2 agrees at 10 bases. V shed 5 bases, J shed 3 bases, and the junction held 5 bases outside the gene matches. The CDR3 sequence is 15 residues long. Germline CDR1 MNHEY, CDR2 SVGAGI. The CDR3 DNA sequence: TGTGCCAGCAGTCCAGCGGGAGGGATGACAGATACGCAGTATTTT. It yields the protein CASSPAGGMTDTQYF.

The V and J genes are TRBV11-2 and TRBJ2-4, with 8 nucleotides matching TRBD2. With 6 bases clipped from V and 6 bases from J, the junction kept 10 bases outside the gene matches. The CDR3 has 15 residues. Germline CDR1 reads SGHAT; CDR2 reads FQNNGV. The DNA of the CDR3 is TGTGCCAGCAGTCTTACTAGCGGTGGGAGAAACATTCAGTACTTC. This encodes CASSLTSGGRNIQYF. The entire variable domain, with the rest obtained from reference TRBV11-2 and TRBJ2-4, is as follows: EAGVAQSPRYKIIEKRQSVAFWCNPISGHATLYWYQQILGQGPKLLIQFQNNGVVDDSQLPKDRFSAERLKGVDSTLKIQPAKLEDSAVYLCASSLTSGGRNIQYFGAGTRLSVL.

This rearrangement joins TRBV2 to TRBJ2-1; D is possibly TRBD2 (5 bases). The V gene lost 6 bases and the J gene lost 8 bases, with 17 bases spanning the gap. There are 14 residues in the CDR3. Per germline, CDR1 SNHLY and CDR2 FYNNEI. The CDR3 here is CASSWAGTIDEQFF. The CDR3 bases are TGTGCCAGCAGCTGGGCGGGCACTATCGATGAGCAGTTCTTC. Supplemented by reference TRBV2 and TRBJ2-1, the full variable domain reads EPEVTQTPSHQVTQMGQEVILRCVPISNHLYFYWYRQILGQKVEFLVSFYNNEISEKSEIFDDQFSVERPDGSNFTLKIRSTKLEDSAMYFCASSWAGTIDEQFFGPGTRLTVL.

Only one count was recorded for this clone. The rearrangement links TRBV10-3 to TRBJ2-1; maybe TRBD1 (5 bases). V shed 3 bases and J shed 2 bases, with 20 bases lying between them. Germline V gene lookup returns CDR1 ENHRY and CDR2 SYGVKD. The CDR3 contains 18 residues. CDR3 nucleotide sequence: TGTGCCATCAGTGACAGGGATTCCACCGATCGCCCCTACAATGAGCAGTTCTTC. This gives the protein CAISDRDSTDRPYNEQFF.

The chain recombines TRBV18 with TRBJ2-5, with TRBD2 matching over 8 bases. Germline V lookup: CDR1 KGHSH, CDR2 LQKENI. Losses at the gene ends were 3 bases for V and 2 bases for J; bases not matched to a gene: 5. There are 15 residues in the CDR3. CDR3 sequence (DNA): TGTGCCAGCTCACCCCTGGGACTAGAGCAAGAGACCCAGTACTTC. Residues: CASSPLGLEQETQYF.

The CDR3 is CASSLGTDYSPLHF. The CDR3 DNA reads TGTGCCAGCAGCTTAGGGACAGATTATTCACCCCTCCACTTT. The V and J genes are TRBV7-2 and TRBJ1-6, with D perhaps TRBD1 (6 bases). V lost 1 base, J lost 8 bases, and 9 bases lay in between. The CDR3 extends over 14 amino acids. Per germline, CDR1 SGHTA and CDR2 FQGNSA.

This clone is a singleton in its sample. This chain uses TRBV11-2 with TRBJ1-1; D is undetermined. Germline CDR1 reads SGHAT; CDR2 reads FQNNGV. V lost 5 bases and J 6 bases, leaving 16 bases between the germline ends. The CDR3 has 14 amino acids. The CDR3 DNA reads TGTGCCAGCAGCCGCGGGTTCGCTCCCCCTGAAGCTTTCTTT. It specifies CASSRGFAPPEAFF. Supplemented by reference TRBV11-2 and TRBJ1-1, the full variable domain reads EAGVAQSPRYKIIEKRQSVAFWCNPISGHATLYWYQQILGQGPKLLIQFQNNGVVDDSQLPKDRFSAERLKGVDSTLKIQPAKLEDSAVYLCASSRGFAPPEAFFGQGTRLTVV.

The chain has TRBV27 and TRBJ1-4; the match to TRBD1 covers 8 bases. The CDR3 extends over 14 amino acids. V lost 8 bases and J lost 6; bases outside the gene matches: 8. The germline V gene encodes CDR1 MNHEY and CDR2 SMNVEV (reference sequence). CDR3 residues: CASRLQGEYEKLFF. The CDR3 bases are TGTGCCAGCCGGCTACAGGGGGAATATGAAAAACTGTTTTTT.

The chain joins TRBV7-2 to TRBJ2-5; D remains unclear. The CDR3 is 13 amino acids. V was shortened by 2 bases and J by 5 bases, with 9 bases between the two germline ends. Germline V gene sequence: CDR1 SGHTA, CDR2 FQGNSA. The CDR3 bases are TGTGCCAGCAGCTTAACCACTTCGGAGACCCAGTACTTC. Protein sequence: CASSLTTSETQYF.

The chain uses TRBV30 and TRBJ1-4; 7 bases are a match to TRBD1. This CDR3 is built from 13 residues. Trimming cost V 8 bases and J 2 bases; bases outside gene matches: 5. Germline CDR1 GTSNPN, CDR2 SVGIG (reference sequence). The CDR3 DNA sequence: TGTGCCCAGCAGGGGGGCACTAATGAAAAACTGTTTTTT. It is translated as CAQQGGTNEKLFF.

This sequence joins TRBV15 and TRBJ2-7; maybe TRBD1 (7 bases). V lost 0 bases and J lost 1, with 13 bases in between. Germline CDR1 reads LNHNV; CDR2 reads YYDKDF (reference sequence). CDR3 size: 16 residues. CDR3 residues: CATSRDRQGGSYEQYF. The DNA for the CDR3 is TGTGCCACCAGCAGAGATCGGCAGGGGGGATCCTACGAGCAGTACTTC.

The V and J genes are TRBV14 and TRBJ2-2, with 11 nucleotides matching TRBD2. Germline CDR1 and CDR2: SGHDN and FVKESK. This CDR3 has 15 amino acids. Trimming cost V 0 bases and J 9 bases; bases outside gene matches: 3. CDR3 sequence reads: CASSQDLAGGRELFF. In nucleotides, the CDR3 is TGTGCCAGCAGCCAAGATCTAGCGGGAGGTCGGGAGCTGTTTTTT. Using reference TRBV14 and TRBJ2-2 for the parts outside the CDR3, the full variable domain is EAGVTQFPSHSVIEKGQTVTLRCDPISGHDNLYWYRRVMGKEIKFLLHFVKESKQDESGMPNNRFLAERTGGTYSTLKVQPAELEDSGVYFCASSQDLAGGRELFFGEGSRLTVL.